The 10 T cell receptor beta chains below come from one sample, sequenced in a study of cytomegalovirus exposure and HLA in healthy donors. Only in-frame clones appear in the TCRdb table, and some are missing; sequencing was by immunoSEQ multiplex PCR. The sample has tens of thousands of clones; around 94% are singletons. Specimen: PBMCs. Receptors originate from a woman aged 18-35 years in good health and CMV-seropositive.

This chain joins TRBV7-5 and TRBJ1-2; TRBD1, as called in the table, went unchecked against the DNA. TRBV7-5 is tagged as a pseudogene. CDR3 length equals 19 residues. This CDR3 is CATNLWADQSSYLNYGYTF. The CDR3 DNA reads TGTGCCACAAACCTGTGGGCAGACCAGAGTTCCTACCTTAACTATGGCTACACCTTC.

This clone was detected only once. The J gene is TRBJ2-1, the V gene TRBV7-9, with D maybe TRBD1 (5 bases). CDR1 and CDR2 (germline): SEHNR, FQNEAQ (reference sequence). V was clipped by 5 bases and J by 0 bases, with 11 bases between them. The CDR3 has 15 residues. DNA of the CDR3: TGTGCCAGCAGCACCAGGGATAGCTCCTACAATGAGCAGTTCTTC. Amino acids: CASSTRDSSYNEQFF.

The V gene is TRBV6-5, the J gene TRBJ1-4, with TRBD1 as a possible D gene (6 bases). The CDR3 is 14 residues long. Germline V gives CDR1 MNHEY, CDR2 SVGAGI. V was pared by 5 bases and J by 3 bases, with 10 bases between. CDR3 DNA sequence: TGTGCCAGCAGTGGGGGCAGGTCTAATGAAAAACTGTTTTTT. Its protein product is CASSGGRSNEKLFF.

The chain uses TRBV2 and TRBJ2-6, with a tentative D call TRBD1 (6 bases). Trimming shortened V by 5 bases and J by 2 bases, and 10 bases separated the two germline ends. Germline-derived CDR1 and CDR2 are SNHLY and FYNNEI. There are 15 residues in the CDR3. The CDR3 bases are TGTGCCAGCAGTTTTACAGGGACTGGGGCCAACGTCCTGACTTTC. This sequence encodes CASSFTGTGANVLTF.

The chain carries TRBV30 and TRBJ1-5, with 9 nucleotides matching TRBD1. The germline V gene encodes CDR1 GTSNPN and CDR2 SVGIG (reference sequence). The CDR3 is 15 amino acids. Trimming cost V 5 bases and J 2 bases; bases outside gene matches: 7. Written as DNA, the CDR3 is TGTGCCTGGGATAAGGGACAGGGCGGCAATCAGCCCCAGCATTTT. Amino acid sequence: CAWDKGQGGNQPQHF.

The chain joins TRBV25-1 to TRBJ2-3; maybe TRBD2 (6 bases). The CDR3 contains 16 residues. V was shortened by 1 base and J by 4 bases, with 15 bases between the two germline ends. Germline V gene lookup returns CDR1 MGHDK and CDR2 SYGVNS. CDR3 residues: CASSESGVRRADTQYF. In DNA, the CDR3 is TGTGCCAGCAGTGAATCGGGGGTCAGGCGGGCAGATACGCAGTATTTT.

The V call is TRBV7-2, the J call TRBJ2-7; D is uncertain. Trimming left V 1 base short and J 3 bases short, with 7 bases between. Per the germline V gene, CDR1 is SGHTA and CDR2 is FQGNSA. This CDR3 is 13 amino acids long. The CDR3 DNA follows: TGTGCCAGCAGCTTAGATTACAGCTACGAGCAGTACTTC. This gives the protein CASSLDYSYEQYF. Drawing the rest from reference TRBV7-2 and TRBJ2-7, the complete variable domain is GAGVSQSPSNKVTEKGKDVELRCDPISGHTALYWYRQSLGQGLEFLIYFQGNSAPDKSGLPSDRFSAERTGGSVSTLTIQRTQQEDSAVYLCASSLDYSYEQYFGPGTRLTVT.

The V and J genes are TRBV2 and TRBJ2-5; D gene ambiguous. This CDR3 region has 14 residues. The V gene's germline CDR1 is SNHLY and CDR2 FYNNEI. The germline V and J ends were trimmed by 4 bases and 5 bases, with 14 bases remaining between them. CDR3 residues: CASSGAFSEETQYF. CDR3 nucleotide sequence: TGTGCCAGCAGTGGGGCTTTTAGTGAGGAGACCCAGTACTTC.

The chain's CDR3 is CASSQILAGEGNEQFF. The CDR3 DNA sequence: TGTGCCAGCAGCCAGATACTAGCGGGAGAGGGGAATGAGCAGTTCTTC. The chain has TRBV4-2 and TRBJ2-1, with TRBD2 matching over 11 bases. Germline trimming cut 3 bases from V and 7 bases from J; bases unmatched to any gene: 8. Germline values: CDR1 LGHNA, CDR2 YNFKEQ. CDR3 size: 16 residues.

As to this clone: The junction differs from germline at one of its ends, possibly a read error. The CDR3 loop reads CASSESPSPTGELFF. CDR3 DNA: TGCGCCAGCAGCGAGTCTCCTAGCCCCACCGGGGAGCTGTTTTTT. The gene calls are TRBV10-1 and TRBJ2-2; D possibly corresponds to TRBD2 (5 bases). Germline CDR1 WNHNN, CDR2 SYGVQD (reference sequence). There are 15 residues in the CDR3.